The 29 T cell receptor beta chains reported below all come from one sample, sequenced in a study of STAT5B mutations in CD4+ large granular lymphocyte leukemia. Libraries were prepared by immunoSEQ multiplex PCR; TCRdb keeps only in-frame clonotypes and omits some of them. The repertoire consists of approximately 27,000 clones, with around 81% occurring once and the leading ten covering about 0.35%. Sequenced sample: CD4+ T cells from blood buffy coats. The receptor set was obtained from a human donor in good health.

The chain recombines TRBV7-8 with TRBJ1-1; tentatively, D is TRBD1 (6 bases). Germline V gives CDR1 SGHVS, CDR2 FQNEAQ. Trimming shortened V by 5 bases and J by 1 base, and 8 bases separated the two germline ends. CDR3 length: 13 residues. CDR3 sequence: CASSADRNTEAFF. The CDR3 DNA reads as TGTGCCAGCAGCGCGGACAGGAACACTGAAGCTTTCTTT.

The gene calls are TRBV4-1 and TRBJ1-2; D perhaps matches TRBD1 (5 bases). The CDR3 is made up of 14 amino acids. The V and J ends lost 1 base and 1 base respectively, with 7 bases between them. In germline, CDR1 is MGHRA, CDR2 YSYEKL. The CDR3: CASSQATDNYGYTF. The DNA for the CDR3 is TGCGCCAGCAGCCAAGCGACAGATAACTATGGCTACACCTTC.

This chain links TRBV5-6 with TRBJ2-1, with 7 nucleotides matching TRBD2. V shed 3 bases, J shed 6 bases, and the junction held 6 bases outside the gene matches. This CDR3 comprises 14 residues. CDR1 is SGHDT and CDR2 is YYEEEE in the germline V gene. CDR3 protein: CASSSGLGFNEQFF. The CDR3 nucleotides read TGTGCCAGCAGCTCCGGACTAGGATTCAATGAGCAGTTCTTC.

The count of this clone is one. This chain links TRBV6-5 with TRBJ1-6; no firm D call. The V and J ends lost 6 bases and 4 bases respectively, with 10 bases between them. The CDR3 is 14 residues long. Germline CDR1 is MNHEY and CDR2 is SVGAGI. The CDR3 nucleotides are TGTGCCAGCAGACAAAGTAGTTATAATTCACCCCTCCACTTT. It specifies CASRQSSYNSPLHF.

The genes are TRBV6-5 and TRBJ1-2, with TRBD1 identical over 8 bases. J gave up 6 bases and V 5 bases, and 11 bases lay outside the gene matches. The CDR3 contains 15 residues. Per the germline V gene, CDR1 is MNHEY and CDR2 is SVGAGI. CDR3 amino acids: CASSASLGRGHGYTF. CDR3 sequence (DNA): TGTGCCAGCAGTGCATCCCTTGGCAGGGGGCATGGCTACACCTTC.

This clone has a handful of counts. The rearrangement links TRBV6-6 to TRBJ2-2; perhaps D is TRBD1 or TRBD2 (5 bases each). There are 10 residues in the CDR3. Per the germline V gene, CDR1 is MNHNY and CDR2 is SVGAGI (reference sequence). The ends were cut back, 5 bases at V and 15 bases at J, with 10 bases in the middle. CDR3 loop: CASSTGTVFF. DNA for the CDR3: TGTGCCAGCAGTACTGGGACGGTGTTTTTT.

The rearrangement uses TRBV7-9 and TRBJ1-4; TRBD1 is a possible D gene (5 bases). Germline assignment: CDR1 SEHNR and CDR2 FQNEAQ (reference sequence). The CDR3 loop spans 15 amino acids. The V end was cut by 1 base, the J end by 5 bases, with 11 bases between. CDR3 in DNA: TGTGCCAGCAGCTTAGATTCCGGGGGAAATGAAAAACTGTTTTTT. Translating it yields CASSLDSGGNEKLFF.

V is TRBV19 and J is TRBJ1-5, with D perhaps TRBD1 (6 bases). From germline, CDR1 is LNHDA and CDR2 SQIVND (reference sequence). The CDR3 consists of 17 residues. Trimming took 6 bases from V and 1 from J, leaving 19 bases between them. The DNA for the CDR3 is TGTGCCAGTAGAACTACAGGGACTTCGGGAAGCAATCAGCCCCAGCATTTT. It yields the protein CASRTTGTSGSNQPQHF.

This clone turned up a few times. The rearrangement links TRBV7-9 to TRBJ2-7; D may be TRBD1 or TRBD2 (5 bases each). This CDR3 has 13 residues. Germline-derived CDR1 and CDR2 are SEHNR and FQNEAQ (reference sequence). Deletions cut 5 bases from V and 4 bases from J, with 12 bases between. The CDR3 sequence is CASSPRGPYEQYF. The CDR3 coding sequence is TGTGCCAGCAGCCCCCGGGGACCATACGAGCAGTACTTC.

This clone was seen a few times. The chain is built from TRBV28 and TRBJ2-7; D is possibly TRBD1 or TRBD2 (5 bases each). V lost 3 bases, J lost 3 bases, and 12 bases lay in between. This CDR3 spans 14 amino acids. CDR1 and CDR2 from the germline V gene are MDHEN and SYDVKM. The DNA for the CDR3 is TGTGCCAGCAGTTTGGGGACCCTCGGCTACGAGCAGTACGTC. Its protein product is CASSLGTLGYEQYV.

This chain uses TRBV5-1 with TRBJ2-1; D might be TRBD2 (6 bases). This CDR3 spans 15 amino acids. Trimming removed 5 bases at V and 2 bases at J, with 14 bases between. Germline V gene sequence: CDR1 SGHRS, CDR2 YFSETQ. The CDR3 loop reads CASRSGEATYNEQFF. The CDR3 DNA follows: TGCGCCAGCAGATCCGGGGAGGCAACCTACAATGAGCAGTTCTTC.

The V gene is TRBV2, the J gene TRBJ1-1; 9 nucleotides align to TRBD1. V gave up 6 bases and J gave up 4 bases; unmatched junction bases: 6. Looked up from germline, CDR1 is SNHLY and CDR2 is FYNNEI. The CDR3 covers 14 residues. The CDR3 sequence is CASRRDRGGTEAFF. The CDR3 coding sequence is TGTGCCAGCAGGAGAGACAGGGGGGGCACTGAAGCTTTCTTT.

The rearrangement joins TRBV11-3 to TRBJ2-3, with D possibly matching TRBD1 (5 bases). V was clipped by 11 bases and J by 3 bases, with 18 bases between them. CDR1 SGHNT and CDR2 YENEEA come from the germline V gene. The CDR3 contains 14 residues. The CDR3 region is CASLGAASTDTQYF. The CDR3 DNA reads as TGTGCCTCTTTAGGGGCCGCAAGTACAGATACGCAGTATTTT. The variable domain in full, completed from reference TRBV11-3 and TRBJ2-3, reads EAGVVQSPRYKIIEKKQPVAFWCNPISGHNTLYWYLQNLGQGPELLIRYENEEAVDDSQLPKDRFSAERLKGVDSTLKIQPAELGDSAVYLCASLGAASTDTQYFGPGTRLTVL.

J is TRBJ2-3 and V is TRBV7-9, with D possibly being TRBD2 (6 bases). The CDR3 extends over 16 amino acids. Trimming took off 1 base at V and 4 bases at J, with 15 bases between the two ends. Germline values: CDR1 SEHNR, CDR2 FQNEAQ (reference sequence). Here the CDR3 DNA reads TGTGCCAGCAGCTTAGGGTCCTGGAGGGATGCAGATACGCAGTATTTT. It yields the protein CASSLGSWRDADTQYF.

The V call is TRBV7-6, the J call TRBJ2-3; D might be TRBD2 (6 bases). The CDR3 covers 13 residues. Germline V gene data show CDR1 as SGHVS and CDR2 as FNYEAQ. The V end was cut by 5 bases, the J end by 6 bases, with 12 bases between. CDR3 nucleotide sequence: TGTGCCAGCAGCGCTACACGGGGGGATACGCAGTATTTT. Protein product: CASSATRGDTQYF.

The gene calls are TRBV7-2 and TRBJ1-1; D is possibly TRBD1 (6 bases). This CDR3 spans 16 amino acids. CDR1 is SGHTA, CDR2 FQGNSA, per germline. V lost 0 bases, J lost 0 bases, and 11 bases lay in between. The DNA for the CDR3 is TGTGCCAGCAGCTTAGCAGGGGGTTCACTGAACACTGAAGCTTTCTTT. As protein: CASSLAGGSLNTEAFF. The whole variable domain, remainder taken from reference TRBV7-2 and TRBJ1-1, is GAGVSQSPSNKVTEKGKDVELRCDPISGHTALYWYRQSLGQGLEFLIYFQGNSAPDKSGLPSDRFSAERTGGSVSTLTIQRTQQEDSAVYLCASSLAGGSLNTEAFFGQGTRLTVV.

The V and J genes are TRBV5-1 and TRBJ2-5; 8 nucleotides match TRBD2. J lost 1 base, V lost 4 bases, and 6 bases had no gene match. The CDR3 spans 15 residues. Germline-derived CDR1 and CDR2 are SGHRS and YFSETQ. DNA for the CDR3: TGCGCCAGCAGCAGAGGGCGGGGGGCCCAAGAGACCCAGTACTTC. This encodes CASSRGRGAQETQYF.

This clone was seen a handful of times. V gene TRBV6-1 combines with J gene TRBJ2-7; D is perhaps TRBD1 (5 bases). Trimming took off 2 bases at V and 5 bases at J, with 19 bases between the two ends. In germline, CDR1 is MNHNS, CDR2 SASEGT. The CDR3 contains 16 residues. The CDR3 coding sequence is TGTGCCAGCAGTGAACTCCTAATCCAGGGTGTACACGAGCAGTACTTC. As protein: CASSELLIQGVHEQYF.

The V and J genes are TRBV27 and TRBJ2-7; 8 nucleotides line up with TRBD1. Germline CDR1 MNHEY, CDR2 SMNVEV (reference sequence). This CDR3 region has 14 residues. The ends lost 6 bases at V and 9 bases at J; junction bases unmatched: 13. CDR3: CASRPGTGGAGQYF. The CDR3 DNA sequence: TGTGCCAGCAGACCCGGGACAGGCGGGGCCGGGCAGTACTTC.

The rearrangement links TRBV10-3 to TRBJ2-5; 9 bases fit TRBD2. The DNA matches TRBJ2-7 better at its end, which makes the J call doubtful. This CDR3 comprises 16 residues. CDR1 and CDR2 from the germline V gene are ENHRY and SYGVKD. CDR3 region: CAIGGGGSGSGNEQYF. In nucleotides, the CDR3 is TGTGCCATCGGTGGAGGCGGTAGCGGGAGTGGAAACGAGCAGTACTTC.

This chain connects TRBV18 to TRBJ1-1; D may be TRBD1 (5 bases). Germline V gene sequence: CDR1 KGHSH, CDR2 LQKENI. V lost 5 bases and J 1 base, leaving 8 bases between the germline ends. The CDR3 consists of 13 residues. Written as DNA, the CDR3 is TGTGCCAGCTCAGCAGACAGGAACACTGAAGCTTTCTTT. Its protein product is CASSADRNTEAFF.

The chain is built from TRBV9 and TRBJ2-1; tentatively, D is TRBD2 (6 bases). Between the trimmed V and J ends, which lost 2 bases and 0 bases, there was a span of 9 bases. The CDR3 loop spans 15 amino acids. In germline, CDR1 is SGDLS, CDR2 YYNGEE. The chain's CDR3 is CASSVLANSYNEQFF. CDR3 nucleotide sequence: TGTGCCAGCAGCGTGCTAGCGAACTCCTACAATGAGCAGTTCTTC.

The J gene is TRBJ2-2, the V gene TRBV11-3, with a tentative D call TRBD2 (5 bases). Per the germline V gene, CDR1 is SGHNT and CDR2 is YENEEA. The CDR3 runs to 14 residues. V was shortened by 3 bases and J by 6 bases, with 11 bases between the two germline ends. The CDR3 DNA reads TGTGCCAGCAGCTTTGAGGAGGTCCCCGGGGAGCTGTTTTTT. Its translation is CASSFEEVPGELFF.

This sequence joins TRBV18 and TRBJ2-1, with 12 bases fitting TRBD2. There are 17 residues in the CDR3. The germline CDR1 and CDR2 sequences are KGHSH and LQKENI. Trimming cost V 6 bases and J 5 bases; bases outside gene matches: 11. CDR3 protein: CASSFRLAGVSNNEQFF. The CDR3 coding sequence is TGTGCCAGCTCCTTCAGACTAGCGGGAGTATCAAACAATGAGCAGTTCTTC.

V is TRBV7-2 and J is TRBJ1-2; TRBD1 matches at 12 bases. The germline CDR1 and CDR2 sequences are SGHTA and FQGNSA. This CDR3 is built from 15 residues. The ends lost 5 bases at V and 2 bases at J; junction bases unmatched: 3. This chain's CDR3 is CASSMGQGANYGYTF. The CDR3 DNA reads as TGTGCCAGCAGCATGGGACAGGGGGCGAACTATGGCTACACCTTC. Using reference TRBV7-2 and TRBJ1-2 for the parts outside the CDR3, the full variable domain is GAGVSQSPSNKVTEKGKDVELRCDPISGHTALYWYRQSLGQGLEFLIYFQGNSAPDKSGLPSDRFSAERTGGSVSTLTIQRTQQEDSAVYLCASSMGQGANYGYTFGSGTRLTVV.

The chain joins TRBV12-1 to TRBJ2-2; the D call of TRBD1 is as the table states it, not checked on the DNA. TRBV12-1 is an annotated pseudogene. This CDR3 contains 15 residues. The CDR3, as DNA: TGTGCCAGCAGCTCCCCCGCCAGGGACACCGGGGAGCTGTTTTTT. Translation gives CASSSPARDTGELFF.

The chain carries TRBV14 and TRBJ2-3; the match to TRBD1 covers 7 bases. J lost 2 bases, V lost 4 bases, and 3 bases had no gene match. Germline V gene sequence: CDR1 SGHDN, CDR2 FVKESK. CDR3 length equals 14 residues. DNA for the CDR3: TGTGCCAGCAGCCCGGGACAGTCCACAGATACGCAGTATTTT. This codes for CASSPGQSTDTQYF.

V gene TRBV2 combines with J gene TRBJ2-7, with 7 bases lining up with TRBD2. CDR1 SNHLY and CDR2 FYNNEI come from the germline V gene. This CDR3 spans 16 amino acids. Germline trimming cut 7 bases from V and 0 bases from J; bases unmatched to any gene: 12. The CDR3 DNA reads TGTGCCAGCAAATCTATAGCGGGCCTTAGCTCCTACGAGCAGTACTTC. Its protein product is CASKSIAGLSSYEQYF.

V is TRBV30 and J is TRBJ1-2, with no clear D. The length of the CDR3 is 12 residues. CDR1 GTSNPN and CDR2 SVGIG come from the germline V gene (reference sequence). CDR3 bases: TGTGCTTCCAACCCGGTTAACTATGGCTACACCTTC. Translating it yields CASNPVNYGYTF.